Listed here are 25 T cell receptor beta chains from one sample, sequenced in a study of identical twins. TCRdb re-derived calls from the 5' RACE reads in MiXCR, one entry per CDR3 protein. The sample lists 700,000 to 950,000 distinct CDR3 sequences; over 9% were seen once. The same specimen was also included in a second study, on yellow fever vaccine responses in identical twins.

Sequenced input: PBMCs. Receptor source: a woman between 18 and 29 years old in good health.

The V and J genes are TRBV5-5 and TRBJ2-3; a possible D gene is TRBD1 (6 bases). The CDR3 is made up of 18 amino acids. Per the germline V gene, CDR1 is SGHKS and CDR2 is YYEKEE (reference sequence). Trimming took 2 bases from V and 3 from J, leaving 22 bases between them. CDR3 in DNA: TGTGCCAGCAGCTTTGGGCTCGGTCGGAATAGGGGGACAGATACGCAGTATTTT. Translating gives CASSFGLGRNRGTDTQYF.

The chain uses TRBV5-5 and TRBJ1-4, with 9 nucleotides matching TRBD1. V dropped 4 bases and J dropped 8; count of bases not matched to a gene: 6. Germline loops: CDR1 SGHKS, CDR2 YYEKEE (reference sequence). The CDR3 is made up of 14 amino acids. CDR3 DNA sequence: TGTGCCAGCAGCCCGGGACAGGGTTTCGAAAAACTGTTTTTT. Amino acids: CASSPGQGFEKLFF. The variable domain in full, completed from reference TRBV5-5 and TRBJ1-4, reads DAGVTQSPTHLIKTRGQQVTLRCSPISGHKSVSWYQQVLGQGPQFIFQYYEKEERGRGNFPDRFSARQFPNYSSELNVNALLLGDSALYLCASSPGQGFEKLFFGSGTQLSVL.

The chain has TRBV2 and TRBJ2-6; tentative D call: TRBD1 (6 bases). CDR3 length: 15 amino acids. Trimming pared 8 bases from V and 0 bases from J, leaving 11 bases between. Germline lookup yields CDR1 SNHLY and CDR2 FYNNEI. The CDR3 nucleotides are TGTGCCAGCGTTACAGGGTCCTCTGGGGCCAACGTCCTGACTTTC. This translates into CASVTGSSGANVLTF.

This clonotype appeared once. V usage is TRBV7-6 and J usage is TRBJ2-1, with 8 bases matching TRBD1. Germline V gene sequence: CDR1 SGHVS, CDR2 FNYEAQ. The ends lost 8 bases at V and 2 bases at J; junction bases unmatched: 8. The CDR3 is 15 amino acids. The CDR3 spells CASFPDRVTYNEQFF. In DNA, the CDR3 is TGTGCCAGCTTTCCGGACAGGGTAACCTACAATGAGCAGTTCTTC.

At least ten counts were recorded for this clonotype. This chain joins TRBV5-1 and TRBJ2-1; possibly TRBD2 for D (6 bases). The V end lost 3 bases, the J end lost 6 bases, and 7 bases lay between the germline ends. The CDR3 runs to 12 residues. CDR1 and CDR2 from the germline V gene are SGHRS and YFSETQ. This CDR3 reads CASSWRGNEQFF. Written as DNA, the CDR3 is TGCGCCAGCAGCTGGAGGGGCAATGAGCAGTTCTTC.

The table lists this clonotype with many counts. The J gene is TRBJ2-5, the V gene TRBV28; unclear D gene. CDR1 is MDHEN and CDR2 is SYDVKM in the germline V gene. V lost 4 bases and J 8 bases, leaving 17 bases between the germline ends. This CDR3 region has 14 residues. CDR3 residues: CASSSSTLRGTQYF. The CDR3 DNA reads as TGTGCCAGCAGTTCGTCCACACTACGAGGAACCCAGTACTTC.

The chain is built from TRBV7-9 and TRBJ1-2; D is perhaps TRBD1 (5 bases). The length of the CDR3 is 14 residues. Germline V lookup: CDR1 SEHNR, CDR2 FQNEAQ (reference sequence). Trimming pared 5 bases from V and 8 bases from J, leaving 18 bases between. The CDR3 sequence: CASSAERGLEGYTF. The DNA for the CDR3 is TGTGCCAGCAGCGCCGAACGGGGCCTGGAGGGCTACACCTTC.

This rearrangement joins TRBV20-1 to TRBJ2-1, with D tentatively TRBD2 (7 bases). Per germline, CDR1 DFQATT and CDR2 SNEGSKA (reference sequence). Trimming pared 1 base from V and 5 bases from J, leaving 15 bases between. The CDR3 runs 15 residues. The CDR3 loop is CSARVGGGQHNEQFF. Written as DNA, the CDR3 is TGCAGTGCTAGAGTAGGGGGGGGGCAACACAATGAGCAGTTCTTC.

Only a few counts were recorded for this clonotype. The chain has TRBV6-5 and TRBJ2-5; no clear D. V was shortened by 8 bases and J by 5 bases, with 6 bases between the two germline ends. The CDR3 covers 10 residues. CDR1 is MNHEY and CDR2 is SVGAGI in the germline V gene. The CDR3 DNA follows: TGTGCCAGCTTGGGGGAGACCCAGTACTTC. Amino acids: CASLGETQYF.

This sequence joins TRBV2 and TRBJ2-5, with 7 bases fitting TRBD1. Germline CDR1 SNHLY, CDR2 FYNNEI. The CDR3 consists of 14 residues. The V segment lost 7 bases and the J segment 6 bases; nucleotides outside the gene matches: 11. The CDR3 reads CASTPRQGMKTQYF. In nucleotides, the CDR3 is TGTGCCAGCACCCCCCGACAGGGAATGAAGACCCAGTACTTC.

The chain is built from TRBV3-1 and TRBJ2-1, with 8 bases identical to TRBD2. The CDR3 loop spans 21 amino acids. The germline gives CDR1 LGHDT, CDR2 YNNKEL (reference sequence). V shed 5 bases, J shed 5 bases, and the junction held 26 bases outside the gene matches. The DNA for the CDR3 is TGTGCCAGCAGCGGCTACAAGCTCAGCGGGAGCCCTCCGACCGGGGACAATGAGCAGTTCTTC. Translated: CASSGYKLSGSPPTGDNEQFF.

This clonotype was picked up a small number of times. This chain links TRBV6-2 or TRBV6-3 with TRBJ2-1, with TRBD2 identical over 8 bases. Trimming at V came to 2 bases and at J to 3 bases, leaving 9 bases not matched to a gene. This CDR3 has 17 amino acids. The germline gives CDR1 MNHEY, CDR2 SVGEGT. CDR3 residues: CASSYGGAGEHYNEQFF. The CDR3 nucleotides read TGTGCCAGCAGTTACGGGGGAGCGGGAGAACACTACAATGAGCAGTTCTTC.

This chain uses TRBV12-3 or TRBV12-4 with TRBJ2-3, with 8 positions matching TRBD2. The CDR3 covers 18 residues. V trimming: 7 bases; J trimming: 3 bases; junction bases outside the gene matches: 18. CDR3 amino acids: CASTIIKISGRGTDTQYF. Written as DNA, the CDR3 is TGTGCCAGCACCATCATAAAGATAAGCGGGAGAGGGACAGATACGCAGTATTTT.

In its sample, this clonotype was seen a few times. The CDR3: CASSSGQETDTQYF. The CDR3 region has the DNA TGCGCCAGCAGTTCCGGACAGGAGACAGATACGCAGTATTTT. The V and J genes are TRBV10-1 and TRBJ2-3, with TRBD1 identical over 7 bases. After removal of 5 bases from V and 3 bases from J, the junction contained 5 bases not matched to a gene. CDR1 is WNHNN and CDR2 is SYGVQD in the germline V gene (reference sequence). This CDR3 is 14 amino acids long.

The chain joins TRBV20-1 to TRBJ2-1, with TRBD2 as a possible D gene (5 bases). Trimming stripped 6 bases from V and 4 bases from J, with 13 bases between. Germline CDR1 reads DFQATT; CDR2 reads SNEGSKA (reference sequence). The CDR3 sequence is 13 residues long. This CDR3 reads CSARREIYNEQFF. In DNA, the CDR3 is TGCAGTGCCCGAAGGGAGATATACAATGAGCAGTTCTTC.

Only a few counts were recorded for this clonotype. The genes are TRBV10-3 and TRBJ1-5, with TRBD1 matching over 9 bases. The CDR3 spans 16 residues. Germline V gives CDR1 ENHRY, CDR2 SYGVKD. Trimming took 10 bases from V and 0 from J; bases not matched to a gene: 10. The CDR3 bases are TGTGCCACGGGACAGGGCTACCAAGATAGCAATCAGCCCCAGCATTTT. Protein product: CATGQGYQDSNQPQHF.

The chain recombines TRBV28 with TRBJ2-2; 8 nucleotides match TRBD2. V lost 2 bases and J lost 4; bases outside the gene matches: 9. The CDR3 is 17 amino acids. Germline-derived CDR1 and CDR2 are MDHEN and SYDVKM. DNA for the CDR3: TGTGCCAGCAGTTTAGACCGCGCCGGGGGGGTCACCGGGGAGCTGTTTTTT. Encoded protein: CASSLDRAGGVTGELFF. Combining the CDR3 with reference TRBV28 and TRBJ2-2 gives the whole variable domain DVKVTQSSRYLVKRTGEKVFLECVQDMDHENMFWYRQDPGLGLRLIYFSYDVKMKEKGDIPEGYSVSREKKERFSLILESASTNQTSMYLCASSLDRAGGVTGELFFGEGSRLTVL.

This clonotype was counted between two and nine times. This rearrangement joins TRBV2 to TRBJ1-5; D might be TRBD1 (6 bases). The CDR3 extends over 16 amino acids. Germline loops: CDR1 SNHLY, CDR2 FYNNEI. V lost 0 bases, J lost 6 bases, and 15 bases lay in between. CDR3 residues: CASSEARGALSQPQHF. The CDR3, as DNA: TGTGCCAGCAGTGAAGCGCGGGGGGCCCTAAGTCAGCCCCAGCATTTT.

This clonotype has more than one count but fewer than ten. The chain carries TRBV4-1 and TRBJ2-1; 9 bases agree with TRBD2. The germline V gene encodes CDR1 MGHRA and CDR2 YSYEKL. This CDR3 spans 17 amino acids. V dropped 1 base and J dropped 9; count of bases not matched to a gene: 13. The CDR3: CASSQGAGGRANGEQFF. The CDR3 DNA reads as TGCGCCAGCAGCCAAGGGGCAGGCGGGAGGGCAAACGGTGAGCAGTTCTTC.

This clonotype was recorded a few times. The genes are TRBV28 and TRBJ2-5; TRBD2 agrees at 7 bases. The V and J ends lost 4 bases and 0 bases, in that order; junction bases with no gene match: 5. The CDR3 extends over 15 amino acids. Germline V gives CDR1 MDHEN, CDR2 SYDVKM. CDR3 loop: CASSSSSGNQETQYF. In DNA, the CDR3 is TGTGCCAGCAGTTCCTCTAGCGGAAACCAAGAGACCCAGTACTTC.

The chain couples TRBV4-1 to TRBJ2-7; tentative D call: TRBD1 (5 bases). The V end was cut by 4 bases, the J end by 6 bases, with 16 bases between. Looked up from germline, CDR1 is MGHRA and CDR2 is YSYEKL. The CDR3 has 14 amino acids. The CDR3: CASSPPVREREQYV. The DNA of the CDR3 is TGCGCCAGCAGCCCCCCGGTCAGGGAACGCGAGCAGTACGTC.

This clonotype was seen only a few times. J is TRBJ2-5 and V is TRBV20-1; D call uncertain. The CDR3 runs to 15 residues. Germline V CDR1 and CDR2: DFQATT, SNEGSKA (reference sequence). V was clipped by 0 bases and J by 1 base, with 12 bases between them. CDR3 sequence reads: CSARDTGRTQETQYF. CDR3 bases: TGCAGTGCTAGAGATACCGGACGGACCCAAGAGACCCAGTACTTC.

The chain is built from TRBV10-1 and TRBJ1-2; TRBD1 matches 9 bases. The length of the CDR3 is 13 residues. V trimming: 8 bases; J trimming: 6 bases; junction bases outside the gene matches: 7. Germline assignment: CDR1 WNHNN and CDR2 SYGVQD (reference sequence). This chain's CDR3 is CASRRDREDGYTF. CDR3 DNA: TGCGCCAGCCGGCGGGACAGGGAGGATGGCTACACCTTC.

The chain recombines TRBV12-3 or TRBV12-4 with TRBJ2-7, with TRBD2 matching over 8 bases. This CDR3 comprises 15 residues. The V gene end was trimmed by 3 bases and the J gene end by 0 bases; junction bases not matched to a gene: 4. The CDR3 nucleotides read TGTGCCAGCAGTTTTCGGCGGGAGGCCTCCTACGAGCAGTACTTC. Residues: CASSFRREASYEQYF.

This clonotype has more than one count but fewer than ten. This chain connects TRBV7-8 to TRBJ1-5, with D uncertain. This CDR3 is built from 14 residues. Deletions cut 5 bases from V and 1 base from J, with 9 bases between. The V gene's germline CDR1 is SGHVS and CDR2 FQNEAQ. Here the CDR3 DNA reads TGTGCCAGCAGCCCAGGTCCCAGCAATCAGCCCCAGCATTTT. Its translation: CASSPGPSNQPQHF.